The present entry profiles one T cell receptor (beta chain) with its context. The data were obtained in a study of regulatory T cells in long-lasting Graves disease. Time point of the sample: newly diagnosed GD, antithyroid drugs for less than 3 months. Making the TCR library involved RNA that had been extracted from PBMCs. Germline V CDR1 and CDR2: SGHRS, YFSETQ. V gave up 0 bases and J gave up 5 bases; unmatched junction bases: 12. This CDR3 comprises 18 residues. Both iRepertoire HTBI primers and Arm-PCR of CDR3 regions were used to build the TCR beta libraries. TCRdb reanalysed the multiplex PCR reads using MiXCR and keeps one entry per CDR3 protein. This repertoire shows about 460,000 distinct CDR3 sequences, 12% to 15% found once; its top ten account for under 20%. These sequences were also reported in another study, on T cells in Graves' hyperthyroidism and ophthalmopathy. This second study notes: With the HTBI primer set, the TCR CDR3 went through a first round of RT-PCR. The majority of expanded thyroid clonotypes above 0.001 also appeared in blood. Model predictions of ophthalmopathy came a median approximately 6.2 months before onset.

The chain is built from TRBV5-1 and TRBJ2-2; 8 bases line up with TRBD1. This receptor was identified in a woman aged 45-65 years with Graves disease. Here the sequenced sample was peripheral blood mononuclear cells (PBMCs), taken at new diagnosis, from a patient treated with antithyroid drugs. The CDR3 DNA reads TGCGCCAGCAGCTTGGCCACCACCGGGACAGGAGATACCGGGGAGCTGTTTTTT. As protein: CASSLATTGTGDTGELFF.